Below are 19 T cell receptor beta chains sequenced from a single sample in a study of PD-L1 blockade in urothelial cancer. Profiled with immunoSEQ multiplex PCR; TCRdb holds only in-frame clones, not every one. The table has just under 40,000 clones, just over 90% seen once. Noted time point: pretreatment peripheral blood. The sequences come from PBMCs, collected around atezolizumab (anti-PD-L1) treatment. These receptors were obtained from a woman aged 60-75 years with urothelial cancer.

The chain is built from TRBV5-1 and TRBJ2-7; 7 positions match TRBD2. The germline V gene encodes CDR1 SGHRS and CDR2 YFSETQ. This CDR3 comprises 16 residues. V dropped 4 bases and J dropped 3; count of bases not matched to a gene: 13. The CDR3 spells CASSRSQRGPFYEQYF. The CDR3 nucleotides read TGCGCCAGCAGCCGATCCCAGCGGGGCCCATTCTACGAGCAGTACTTC.

The chain employs TRBV27 and TRBJ2-7, with D tentatively TRBD1 (6 bases). V lost 5 bases to trimming and J lost 5 bases, with 16 bases between them. Germline V gene sequence: CDR1 MNHEY, CDR2 SMNVEV (reference sequence). The CDR3 length is 14 residues. CDR3 DNA sequence: TGTGCCAGCAGTACCCCCCAGGGGCGGAACGAGCAGTACTTC. It is translated as CASSTPQGRNEQYF.

The chain links TRBV28 to TRBJ1-1, with 8 bases matching TRBD1. The germline V gene has CDR1 MDHEN and CDR2 SYDVKM. The junction had 2 bases not matched to a gene; V was cut back by 1 base and J by 4 bases. CDR3 size: 14 residues. CDR3 sequence: CASSLFTGGTEAFF. In nucleotides, the CDR3 is TGTGCCAGCAGTTTATTTACAGGGGGCACTGAAGCTTTCTTT.

This chain links TRBV4-1 with TRBJ2-1, with a possible D match to TRBD1 (6 bases). From germline, CDR1 is MGHRA and CDR2 YSYEKL. Trimming took 4 bases from V and 8 from J, leaving 21 bases between them. This CDR3 is built from 16 residues. The CDR3 spells CASSRSPGTGMDEQFF. CDR3 sequence (DNA): TGCGCCAGCAGCCGCTCGCCCGGTACAGGGATGGATGAGCAGTTCTTC.

The V call is TRBV9, the J call TRBJ2-2, with D possibly TRBD2 on 6 matching bases. Germline CDR1 reads SGDLS; CDR2 reads YYNGEE. Trimming pared 2 bases from V and 7 bases from J, leaving 15 bases between. CDR3 length: 15 residues. The CDR3 reads CASSVDRGGIGELFF. DNA of the CDR3: TGTGCCAGCAGCGTCGACCGGGGAGGTATCGGGGAGCTGTTTTTT.

This clone was recorded only once. The CDR3 nucleotides read TGTGCCAGCAGCTTTATACGCGGGGGAGCTAACTATGGCTACACCTTC. This codes for CASSFIRGGANYGYTF. The chain couples TRBV11-2 to TRBJ1-2, with TRBD1 as a possible D gene (5 bases). Trimming shortened V by 3 bases and J by 0 bases, and 14 bases separated the two germline ends. The germline CDR1 and CDR2 sequences are SGHAT and FQNNGV. The CDR3 is made up of 16 amino acids.

The chain couples TRBV27 to TRBJ1-2; D gene ambiguous. V lost 6 bases to trimming and J lost 4 bases, with 18 bases between them. The CDR3 loop spans 15 amino acids. In germline, CDR1 is MNHEY, CDR2 SMNVEV (reference sequence). The CDR3 protein is CASRSGPSSAYGYTF. The DNA for the CDR3 is TGTGCCAGCAGATCTGGGCCCAGCTCTGCCTATGGCTACACCTTC.

This chain links TRBV28 with TRBJ1-2; tentatively, D is TRBD1 (6 bases). In germline, CDR1 is MDHEN, CDR2 SYDVKM. V lost 1 base, J lost 2 bases, and 11 bases lay in between. CDR3 length equals 15 residues. The CDR3 spells CASSLLDRDNYGYTF. In DNA form, the CDR3 reads TGTGCCAGCAGTTTATTGGACAGAGACAACTATGGCTACACCTTC.

The chain has TRBV20-1 and TRBJ1-1; D is undetermined. The CDR3 length is 11 residues. The V gene's germline CDR1 is DFQATT and CDR2 SNEGSKA (reference sequence). The CDR3 sequence: CSIEPQFTAFF. The CDR3 region has the DNA TGCAGCATTGAGCCGCAATTCACAGCTTTCTTT.

Written as DNA, the CDR3 is TGTGCCAGCAGCTTTGGGCTAGCGGGAAGTAGGACCCAAGAGACCCAGTACTTC. Its translation is CASSFGLAGSRTQETQYF. The chain uses TRBV5-4 and TRBJ2-5; 9 bases match TRBD2. J lost 1 base, V lost 2 bases, and 12 bases had no gene match. CDR1 and CDR2 from the germline V gene are SGHNT and YYREEE (reference sequence). This CDR3 has 18 residues.

The V gene is TRBV7-9, the J gene TRBJ2-7; maybe TRBD1 (6 bases). This CDR3 spans 18 amino acids. Trimming took 1 base from V and 1 from J, leaving 20 bases between them. Germline CDR1 and CDR2: SEHNR and FQNEAQ (reference sequence). The CDR3, as DNA: TGTGCCAGCAGCTTAGGAGCCAGGGGCGATAGAATTTCCTACGAGCAGTACTTC. Translated: CASSLGARGDRISYEQYF.

The chain combines TRBV4-1 with TRBJ2-1, with D possibly being TRBD2 (5 bases). The V and J ends lost 0 bases and 0 bases respectively, with 9 bases between them. This CDR3 has 16 residues. In germline, CDR1 is MGHRA, CDR2 YSYEKL. CDR3: CASSQEIRGSYNEQFF. In DNA form, the CDR3 reads TGCGCCAGCAGCCAAGAGATACGGGGCTCCTACAATGAGCAGTTCTTC.

This clone was counted a single time. The rearrangement joins TRBV7-3 to TRBJ2-3; possibly TRBD1 for D (5 bases). CDR1 SGHTA and CDR2 FQGTGA come from the germline V gene. The CDR3 spans 17 residues. V lost 4 bases and J lost 4, with 21 bases in between. This CDR3 reads CASSSTPSGMVSDTQYF. The CDR3 nucleotides read TGTGCCAGCAGCTCCACCCCTTCAGGGATGGTTTCAGATACGCAGTATTTT.

The V and J genes are TRBV11-1 and TRBJ2-7; a possible D gene is TRBD1 (6 bases). Germline V gives CDR1 SGHAT, CDR2 FQDESV (reference sequence). The CDR3 covers 15 residues. V gave up 6 bases and J gave up 4 bases, with 19 bases separating them. The chain's CDR3 is CASSRRPGTIYEQYF. In DNA form, the CDR3 reads TGTGCCAGCAGTCGCCGACCCGGGACAATATACGAGCAGTACTTC.

The chain uses TRBV11-2 and TRBJ2-7, with TRBD2 as a possible D gene (5 bases). The CDR3 is 17 residues long. Germline V lookup: CDR1 SGHAT, CDR2 FQNNGV. V lost 5 bases, J lost 3 bases, and 23 bases lay in between. CDR3 sequence reads: CASSPPRRGRSHYEQYF. The DNA of the CDR3 is TGTGCCAGCAGCCCCCCTAGAAGAGGGCGCTCCCACTACGAGCAGTACTTC.

The rearrangement links TRBV28 to TRBJ2-1, with D maybe TRBD1 (6 bases). V lost 10 bases and J 7 bases, leaving 14 bases between the germline ends. CDR1 and CDR2 from the germline V gene are MDHEN and SYDVKM. The CDR3 contains 12 residues. The CDR3 loop reads CATRGLRNEQFF. CDR3 in DNA: TGTGCCACCAGGGGTTTGCGGAATGAGCAGTTCTTC.

This rearrangement joins TRBV28 to TRBJ1-5, with 9 bases identical to TRBD1. CDR1 MDHEN and CDR2 SYDVKM come from the germline V gene. The CDR3 totals 16 residues. V was pared by 4 bases and J by 10 bases, with 14 bases of the junction left unmatched. CDR3 loop: CASSSGTGIRQFPQHF. The CDR3 nucleotides read TGTGCCAGCAGTTCGGGGACAGGGATAAGGCAATTTCCCCAGCATTTT.

This clone occurred once. The chain is built from TRBV19 and TRBJ1-5; possible D gene TRBD1, 6 bases. The germline V and J ends were trimmed by 5 bases and 1 base, with 15 bases remaining between them. Germline V gives CDR1 LNHDA, CDR2 SQIVND (reference sequence). The CDR3 loop spans 16 amino acids. Here the CDR3 DNA reads TGTGCCAGTAGTCCTTACAGGGTTTTGAGCAATCAGCCCCAGCATTTT. It is translated as CASSPYRVLSNQPQHF.

CDR3 bases: TGCGCCAGCAGCTTGGGGGGACAGGGGCTCGAGCAGTACTTC. Amino acid sequence: CASSLGGQGLEQYF. The gene calls are TRBV5-1 and TRBJ2-5; 10 bases are shared with TRBD1. The closer fit of TRBJ2-7 to the DNA end suggests the J call may be wrong. In germline, CDR1 is SGHRS, CDR2 YFSETQ. The CDR3 totals 14 residues.